The clone carrying this T cell receptor (beta chain) was recorded at least ten times. Its antigen is unknown. This specimen belongs to a study of blood T cells in healthy people across ages. Study findings and constraints: There was no known CMV status for donors, so expanded clonotype changes were possibly confounded. Per million T cells, TCR beta diversity dropped roughly linearly as age increased.

Together with a sample-barcoded 5' primer, a J-beta primer mix was included in a second PCR lasting about 6 to 11 cycles. A 12-random-nucleotide template-switch adaptor tagged each cDNA molecule. TCRdb reprocessed the 5' RACE reads with MiXCR, giving one entry per CDR3 protein. This sample has roughly 900,000 distinct CDR3 sequences, with less than 35% found just once. The TCR was taken from a woman aged 80 or older in good health. Sequenced input: blood.

The CDR3 sequence: CSATYRDNSPLHF. CDR3 coding DNA: TGCAGTGCTACCTACAGGGATAATTCACCCCTCCACTTT. This rearrangement joins TRBV20-1 to TRBJ1-6; perhaps TRBD1 as D (6 bases). This CDR3 has 13 amino acids. The germline V gene has CDR1 DFQATT and CDR2 SNEGSKA (reference sequence). V lost 4 bases to trimming and J lost 5 bases, with 9 bases between them.